A selection of T cell receptor beta chains follows, all from one sample in a study of T cell responses to AZD1222 COVID-19 vaccine. The method was immunoSEQ multiplex PCR; TCRdb's version includes in-frame clones alone and lacks a portion of them. This table has about 120,000 clones, roughly 87% appearing once. The sequencing used peripheral blood, collected 28 days after the second AZD1222 dose. These receptors were obtained from an adult who received the AZD1222 COVID-19 vaccine. CDR3s leave out the opening cysteine and the closing phenylalanine or tryptophan. Clone size is shown for a subset of rows, as once, few, many or a class of expanded clone.

NA	TRBV28	TRBJ1-6	ASSPLPYNSPLH
NA	TRBV4-2	TRBJ1-2	ASSQDLGGAYGYT
NA	TRBV6-6	TRBJ1-3	ASSFPTGTGNTIY
once	TRBV6-2/TRBV6-3	TRBJ2-2	ASSPATGGTGELF
NA	TRBV28	TRBJ2-5	ASALSFGSGETQY
once	TRBV7-2	TRBJ2-7	ASSLGTGLGWADEQY
NA	TRBV3-1/TRBV3-2	TRBJ2-1	ASSPNKGNDEQF
NA	TRBV5-4	TRBJ1-4	ASSRDRGNEKLF
NA	TRBV6-5	TRBJ1-2	ASSRQIGYGYT
NA	TRBV5-1	TRBJ1-4	ASSRDGSREKLF
NA	TRBV11-2	TRBJ1-3	ASSVNRVPGNTIY
NA	TRBV28	TRBJ1-2	ASSLMLGQANYGYT
few	TRBV6-2/TRBV6-3	TRBJ2-7	ASSYLGNEQY
once	TRBV2	TRBJ1-2	ASSVWQGANYGYT
NA	TRBV5-4	TRBJ1-2	ASSAFDRVMEGDYGYT
NA	TRBV19	TRBJ1-6	ASSETGGPLSYNSPLH
NA	TRBV5-4	TRBJ1-4	ASRETPTNEKLF
NA	TRBV7-2	TRBJ1-2	ASSLAGTGRDGYT
NA	TRBV4-2	TRBJ1-6	ASSQGLGLIGSPLH
few	TRBV29-1	TRBJ1-4	SVGGTGSLDEKLF
NA	TRBV7-2	TRBJ1-6	ASSISGNYNSPLH
NA	TRBV6-5	TRBJ1-5	ASGSLYSNQPQH
NA	TRBV2	TRBJ1-1	ASSEYGAAEAF
NA	TRBV6-2/TRBV6-3	TRBJ2-1	ASSPEAGAYNEQF
NA	TRBV27	TRBJ1-6	ASRGVRTVSPPLH
NA	TRBV6-2/TRBV6-3	TRBJ1-2	ASSYANYGYT
few	TRBV6-4	TRBJ1-3	ASTALGISGNTIY
NA	TRBV19	TRBJ1-1	ASSIEGVEAF
once	TRBV15	TRBJ1-5	ATSNRDKLQPQH
NA	TRBV7-2	TRBJ1-1	ASSLAGRVMNTEAF
NA	TRBV11-1	TRBJ2-3	ASSARGRSDTQY
NA	TRBV14	TRBJ2-7	ASSQDRLGGRKDEQY
NA	TRBV5-1	TRBJ1-1	ASSLGTVEAF
once	TRBV3-1/TRBV3-2	TRBJ1-1	ASSQQVNTEAF
NA	TRBV11-2	TRBJ2-7	ASSPQTGSYEQY
NA	TRBV9	TRBJ2-7	ASSRGAGRSSEQY
NA	TRBV18	TRBJ1-4	ASSPSLDNEKLF
NA	TRBV3-1/TRBV3-2	TRBJ2-3	ASSPRVLAGGKDTQY
NA	TRBV14	TRBJ2-7	ASSQELAGREQY
NA	TRBV7-9	TRBJ2-4	ASSTPGGRGY
NA	TRBV11-2	TRBJ2-5	ASRSLMREETQY
NA	TRBV7-9	TRBJ1-4	ASSLLQGRGEKLF
NA	TRBV5-4	TRBJ2-2	ASSLAGGVSGELF
NA	TRBV4-1	TRBJ2-2	ASSQDKRGTPPTGELF
NA	TRBV7-9	TRBJ1-2	ASSEEVNRRHGYT
NA	TRBV19	TRBJ1-5	ASSWQGGYQPQH
NA	TRBV19	TRBJ2-3	ASSRGGHTDTQY
NA	TRBV27	TRBJ1-5	ASSSRGTNQPQH